This is a list of T cell receptor beta chains from one sample in a study of T cells expressing NK-cell markers. From the 5' RACE reads, TCRdb lists one entry per CDR3 protein and no DNA. The clone table shows about 410,000 distinct CDR3 sequences, with the ten largest holding around 10%. Sequenced input: blood T cells: a sorted CD56 or NKG2C T cell subset, CD4+ or CD8+ T cells, or bulk PBMC T cells (not recorded which). The source is a woman aged 45-60 years in good health. Each CDR3 is given with its conserved first and last residue.

V: TRBV6-5
J: TRBJ2-1
CDR3: CASSYVAGVYNEQFF

V: TRBV24-1
J: TRBJ2-1
CDR3: CATSERTFGGNEQFF

V: TRBV7-7
J: TRBJ2-5
CDR3: CASSSDNSWTQYF

V: TRBV11-3
J: TRBJ2-7
CDR3: CASSRLAGYEQYF

V: TRBV5-8
J: TRBJ2-1
CDR3: CASSLGLWDNEQFF

V: TRBV4-1
J: TRBJ2-1
CDR3: CASSRSGRSKNEQFF

V: TRBV19
J: TRBJ2-3
CDR3: CASMGDTSDTQYF

V: TRBV7-2
J: TRBJ2-5
CDR3: CASSLESGAGETQYF

V: TRBV15
J: TRBJ1-2
CDR3: CATSRDQQKDGYTF

V: TRBV7-2
J: TRBJ2-6
CDR3: CASSVKPGSGANVLTF

V: TRBV12-3/TRBV12-4
J: TRBJ2-1
CDR3: CASSLAGLLFF

V: TRBV7-9
J: TRBJ1-6
CDR3: CASSEGGQESPLHF

V: TRBV7-8
J: TRBJ2-7
CDR3: CASSHPGTRPYEQYF

V: TRBV11-2
J: TRBJ2-1
CDR3: CASSLGDTYNEQFF

V: TRBV7-9
J: TRBJ2-3
CDR3: CASSLSSSRGTDTQYF

V: TRBV5-1
J: TRBJ1-1
CDR3: CASSLGSGQLNTEAFF

V: TRBV7-8
J: TRBJ1-2
CDR3: CASSQRGINYGYTF